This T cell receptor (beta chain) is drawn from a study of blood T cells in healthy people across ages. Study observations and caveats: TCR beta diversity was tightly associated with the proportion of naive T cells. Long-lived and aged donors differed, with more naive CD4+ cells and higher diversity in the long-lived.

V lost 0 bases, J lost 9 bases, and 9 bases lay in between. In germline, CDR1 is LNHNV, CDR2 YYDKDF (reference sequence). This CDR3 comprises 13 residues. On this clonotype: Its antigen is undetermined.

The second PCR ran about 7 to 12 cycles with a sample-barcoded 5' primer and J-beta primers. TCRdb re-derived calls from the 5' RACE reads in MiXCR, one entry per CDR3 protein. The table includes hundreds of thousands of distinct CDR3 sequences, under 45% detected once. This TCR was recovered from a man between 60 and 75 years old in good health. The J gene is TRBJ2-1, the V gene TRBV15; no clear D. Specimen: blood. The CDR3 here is CATSRERFSEQFF. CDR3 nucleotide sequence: TGTGCCACCAGCAGAGAGAGGTTTTCTGAGCAGTTCTTC.